A selection of T cell receptor beta chains follows, all from one sample in a study of T cell responses to AZD1222 COVID-19 vaccine. Libraries were prepared by immunoSEQ multiplex PCR; TCRdb keeps only in-frame clonotypes and omits some of them. This table holds 150,000 to 200,000 clones, about 95% found once. The sequenced sample was peripheral blood, obtained on day 0 of AZD1222 vaccination. These receptors were obtained from an adult in good health. CDR3s include the opening cysteine and the closing phenylalanine or tryptophan. A D gene is named only where the DNA matches it firmly. Clone sizes are given selectively: once, few, many, or a class where the clone is expanded.

v_call,d_call,j_call,clone_size,cdr3_nt,cdr3_aa
TRBV28,NA,TRBJ2-7,NA,TGTGCCAGCAGTCCCGGACTGGGGGGCTCCTACGAGCAGTACTTC,CASSPGLGGSYEQYF
TRBV6-5,NA,TRBJ2-2,few,TGTGCCAGCAGGGGGCCGACCGGGGAGCTGTTTTTT,CASRGPTGELFF
TRBV29-1,TRBD2,TRBJ2-2,NA,TGCAGCGTTGTTCTTCGGGAGGCGACCGGGGAGCTGTTTTTT,CSVVLREATGELFF
TRBV6-6,TRBD1,TRBJ1-1,NA,TGTGCCAGCTCGACAGGGCACACTGAAGCTTTCTTT,CASSTGHTEAFF
TRBV4-2,TRBD2,TRBJ2-1,NA,TGTGCCAGCAGCCAAGCTCCTAGCGGGCTTTCCTACAATGAGCAGTTCTTC,CASSQAPSGLSYNEQFF
TRBV9,TRBD1,TRBJ1-4,NA,TGTGCCAGCAGCGCGGGGGGGGACAGAGTGAATGAAAAACTGTTTTTT,CASSAGGDRVNEKLFF
TRBV7-9,NA,TRBJ2-3,NA,TGTGCCAGCAGCTTCCGGGACTCTTATACGCAGTATTTT,CASSFRDSYTQYF
TRBV2,TRBD1,TRBJ2-3,NA,TGTGCCAGCAGTGGGACAGGGGGCCGTACGCAGTATTTT,CASSGTGGRTQYF
TRBV30,NA,TRBJ1-2,NA,TGTGCCTGGAGTACTGGAGGGGTTGGCTACACCTTC,CAWSTGGVGYTF
TRBV15,NA,TRBJ2-7,NA,TGTGCCACCAGCAGTCAAATACAGGCGCCCGAGCAGTACTTC,CATSSQIQAPEQYF
TRBV7-2,NA,TRBJ2-7,NA,TGTGCCAGCTCCTTAGGAGGGCCTTTCGAGCAGTACTTC,CASSLGGPFEQYF
TRBV3-1/TRBV3-2,NA,TRBJ1-5,NA,TGTGCCAGCAGCCGAGCGGTAGGCATCAATCAGCCCCAGCATTTT,CASSRAVGINQPQHF
TRBV5-1,NA,TRBJ2-2,NA,TGCGCCAGCGCTTGGAGGTCGGGTGACACCGGGGAGCTGTTTTTT,CASAWRSGDTGELFF
TRBV29-1,NA,TRBJ1-2,NA,TGCAGCGTTGTGAGGGTTGGGGCCCCCACCCCCGGCTACACCTTC,CSVVRVGAPTPGYTF
TRBV11-1,TRBD2,TRBJ2-7,NA,TGTGCCAGCAGCCCATACAGAGCGGGAGGCTCCTACGAGCAGTACTTC,CASSPYRAGGSYEQYF
TRBV12-3/TRBV12-4,NA,TRBJ1-2,NA,TGTGCCACATCCCAAGGGTATGGCTACACCTTC,CATSQGYGYTF
TRBV13,NA,TRBJ1-2,NA,TGTGCCAGCAGCTTAGGCGGTTCCGACTATGGCTACACCTTC,CASSLGGSDYGYTF
TRBV6-2/TRBV6-3,TRBD1,TRBJ1-2,NA,TGTGCCAGCAGCAGGGACAGCACTTATGGCTACACCTTC,CASSRDSTYGYTF
TRBV28,NA,TRBJ1-1,NA,TGTGCCAGCAGTTTAAATCCTACATTGGACACTGAAGCTTTCTTT,CASSLNPTLDTEAFF
TRBV10-1,NA,TRBJ2-1,NA,TGCGCCAGCAGTGATGGGGGAGATCCATACAATGAGCAGTTCTTC,CASSDGGDPYNEQFF
TRBV20-1,NA,TRBJ1-3,NA,TGCAGTGCTAGTAGGGAAAGCTACTCTGGAAACACCATATATTTT,CSASRESYSGNTIYF
TRBV5-4,NA,TRBJ1-2,NA,TGTGCCAGCAGCTTGGAGCCGACAGGCGAAACACATGGCTACACCTTC,CASSLEPTGETHGYTF
TRBV2,NA,TRBJ2-2,NA,TGTGCCAGCAGCGCGAACCGTCGTACGGAGCTGTTTTTT,CASSANRRTELFF
TRBV29-1,NA,TRBJ1-1,NA,TGCAGCGTTAAGGGACGGATGAACACTGAAGCTTTCTTT,CSVKGRMNTEAFF
TRBV27,TRBD2,TRBJ2-1,NA,TGTGCCAGCAGTCCCCGGGGACTAGCGGGAACTGAGCAGTTCTTC,CASSPRGLAGTEQFF
TRBV7-9,TRBD2,TRBJ2-3,once,TGTGCCAGCAGCTCGGGACTAGCGGGTAGGAGAGATACGCAGTATTTT,CASSSGLAGRRDTQYF
TRBV14,NA,TRBJ2-7,NA,TGTGCCAGCAGCCAAGCCCCCCCGACAGAAAGAGGTTACGAGCAGTACTTC,CASSQAPPTERGYEQYF
TRBV5-1,TRBD1,TRBJ1-4,NA,TGCGCCAGCAGCTTTGGGACAGGGGGCTTTAATGAAAAACTGTTTTTT,CASSFGTGGFNEKLFF
TRBV7-8,TRBD2,TRBJ2-1,NA,TGTGCCAGCAGACCACCGGGACTAGCGGGACTAGAGCAGTTCTTC,CASRPPGLAGLEQFF
TRBV4-2,TRBD1,TRBJ1-5,NA,TGTGCCAGCAGCCAGGCGACAGGGGGAAGCAATCAGCCCCAGCATTTT,CASSQATGGSNQPQHF
TRBV7-8,NA,TRBJ1-1,NA,TGTGCCAGCAGCTTAGGCAAGGAGTTTGAAGCTTTCTTT,CASSLGKEFEAFF
TRBV12-5,NA,TRBJ1-1,NA,TGTGCTAGTGTCAGAGCGGGGAATGAAGCTTTCTTT,CASVRAGNEAFF
TRBV11-2,NA,TRBJ2-5,NA,TGTGCCAGCAGCTTAGTTCGGGAGACCCAGTACTTC,CASSLVRETQYF
TRBV19,NA,TRBJ1-4,NA,TGTGCCAGTAGTATATATCCTAGCCGAAATGAAAAACTGTTTTTT,CASSIYPSRNEKLFF
TRBV5-5,NA,TRBJ2-7,NA,TGTGCCAGCAGCTTGGGTCAGCTGGGAGAGCAGTACTTC,CASSLGQLGEQYF
TRBV7-9,TRBD1,TRBJ1-2,NA,TGTGCCAGCAGCTTACCGACAGGGAGGGGCTACACCTTC,CASSLPTGRGYTF
TRBV3-1/TRBV3-2,NA,TRBJ2-3,NA,TGTGCCAGCAGCCCAAGCGGGAGCACAGATACGCAGTATTTT,CASSPSGSTDTQYF
TRBV19,NA,TRBJ2-1,NA,TGTGCCAGTAGTAAGGCATCACCCTCGCCCTACAATGAGCAGTTCTTC,CASSKASPSPYNEQFF
TRBV7-9,NA,TRBJ1-3,NA,TGTGCCAGCAGCTTAGCCCCCGGGCTGGACGGAAACACCATATATTTT,CASSLAPGLDGNTIYF
TRBV19,NA,TRBJ1-1,NA,TGTGCCAGTAGTGAGCTAGGCAACACTGAAGCTTTCTTT,CASSELGNTEAFF
TRBV2,NA,TRBJ1-4,once,TGTGCCAGCAAAACAGGTCTCACTAATGAAAAACTGTTTTTT,CASKTGLTNEKLFF
TRBV19,NA,TRBJ2-3,NA,TGTGCCAGTAGTATCTTGGTATCCCCGCCAGATACGCAGTATTTT,CASSILVSPPDTQYF
TRBV11-2,NA,TRBJ2-1,NA,TGTGCCAGCGGTCTAGGGGGTGTAGGGCTAGTATCACATGAGCAGTTCTTC,CASGLGGVGLVSHEQFF
TRBV27,TRBD2,TRBJ2-7,NA,TGTGCCAGCAGTTTAACCAGCGGGAGTGGGTACGAGCAGTACTTC,CASSLTSGSGYEQYF
TRBV28,TRBD1,TRBJ1-1,NA,TGTGCCAGCAGCCGTGAGGGGGCGAACACTGAAGCTTTCTTT,CASSREGANTEAFF
TRBV28,TRBD2,TRBJ2-5,NA,TGTGCCAGCAGTTCACCCGGGACTAGTTCTGGGGAGACCCAGTACTTC,CASSSPGTSSGETQYF
TRBV7-2,NA,TRBJ1-4,NA,TGTGCCAGCAGCCCAACTGGGAGCACTAATGAAAAACTGTTTTTT,CASSPTGSTNEKLFF
TRBV10-3,NA,TRBJ2-7,NA,TGTGCCGCAGGGGCCCTGGGTCACGAGCAGTACTTC,CAAGALGHEQYF
TRBV6-5,NA,TRBJ1-5,NA,TGTGCGACCCGGGTCTATAGCAATCAGCCCCAGCATTTT,CATRVYSNQPQHF
TRBV5-1,NA,TRBJ1-1,NA,TGCGCCAGCAGCTCCGGGACGACTTCTGAAGCTTTCTTT,CASSSGTTSEAFF
TRBV6-5,NA,TRBJ2-3,NA,TGTGCCAGCAGTTACTCGATTTTTAGCACAGATACGCAGTATTTT,CASSYSIFSTDTQYF